This is a list of T cell receptor beta chains from one sample in a study of OX40 agonist ivuxolimab in advanced cancers. TCRdb's copy holds only in-frame clones and misses some; the assay was immunoSEQ multiplex PCR. The sample gives about 69,000 clones, 80% to 90% of which show up once; about 6.3% is in the top ten. This material consisted of CD4+ or CD8+ T cells sorted from blood, taken in a trial of the OX40 agonist ivuxolimab. The source is an adult with an advanced solid tumor such as melanoma, head and neck, liver or kidney cancer. Both conserved end residues are part of each CDR3. The D gene is left open where the match is weak. The listing skips clone size in some rows; elsewhere it reads once, few, many or a size class.

d_call j_call v_call clone_size cdr3_nt cdr3_aa
- TRBJ2-2 TRBV5-1 - TGCGCCAGCAGCTTGGACCCGGGCACCGGGGAGCTGTTTTTT CASSLDPGTGELFF
TRBD1 TRBJ1-2 TRBV9 - TGTGCCAGCAGCTCCCGGGACAGGGGGCTGGACTATGGCTACACCTTC CASSSRDRGLDYGYTF
- TRBJ2-5 TRBV10-3 - TGTGCCATCAGTGAGGGACGCCAAGAGACCCAGTACTTC CAISEGRQETQYF
- TRBJ2-1 TRBV7-8 - TGTGCCAGCTCACCCTACAATGAGCAGTTCTTC CASSPYNEQFF
- TRBJ1-4 TRBV19 - TGTGCCAGTAGTCTAACTCCATTAGGGGAAAAACTGTTTTTT CASSLTPLGEKLFF
TRBD1 TRBJ2-7 TRBV5-4 - TGTGCCAGCAGCTACGGGACAGGGGAGGGAAACGAGCAGTACTTC CASSYGTGEGNEQYF
- TRBJ2-2 TRBV4-1 - TGCGCCAGCAGCCAAGAGGGGGTTGGGGGAGCTTCCGGGGAGCTGTTTTTT CASSQEGVGGASGELFF
- TRBJ2-7 TRBV27 - TGTGCCAGCAGCCCCCGACCGTCCCCTGGCGAGCAGTACTTC CASSPRPSPGEQYF
- TRBJ1-1 TRBV30 many TGTGCCTGGAGTGTTGGTCCGGCCGGGACTGAAGCTTTCTTT CAWSVGPAGTEAFF
- TRBJ1-5 TRBV30 - TGTGCCTGGAGTGTACTGGGTAGCAATCAGCCCCAGCATTTT CAWSVLGSNQPQHF
- TRBJ1-1 TRBV4-2 - TGTGCCAGCAGCCCTCCCCCACGGACTGTTGCGAACACTGAAGCTTTCTTT CASSPPPRTVANTEAFF
TRBD1 TRBJ1-1 TRBV9 - TGTGCCAGCAGCGCCCAAGAAACAAGGGGGCCGAACACTGAAGCTTTCTTT CASSAQETRGPNTEAFF
TRBD1 TRBJ1-1 TRBV27 - TGTGCCAGCAGTCCCCGGACAGGGAACACTGAAGCTTTCTTT CASSPRTGNTEAFF
- TRBJ1-2 TRBV2 - TGTGCCAGCAGTGAAGTTTTGTCAAGGACTAACTATGGCTACACCTTC CASSEVLSRTNYGYTF
TRBD1 TRBJ1-2 TRBV9 - TGTGCCAGCAGCGTAGATTTCAGGGGGGACTATGGCTACACCTTC CASSVDFRGDYGYTF
- TRBJ2-7 TRBV30 - TGTGCCTGGAGTCGGACAGCTACCTACGAGCAGTACTTC CAWSRTATYEQYF
- TRBJ2-1 TRBV14 - TGTGCCAGCAGCCGAGAGGTAGGAAACAATGAGCAGTTCTTC CASSREVGNNEQFF
TRBD2 TRBJ2-7 TRBV4-3 - TGCGCCAGCAGCCAAGATGTTGGACTAGCCTACGAGCAGTACTTC CASSQDVGLAYEQYF
TRBD1 TRBJ1-1 TRBV6-5 - TGTGCCAGCGGGTGGACAGGGGGTAGCACTGAAGCTTTCTTT CASGWTGGSTEAFF
- TRBJ2-1 TRBV27 - TGTGCCAGCAGTACTTGGCTAAGGGGAAACTACAATGAGCAGTTCTTC CASSTWLRGNYNEQFF
TRBD2 TRBJ2-7 TRBV27 few TGTGCCAGCAGTTCGGGACTAGCGGGATATCACGAGCAGTACTTC CASSSGLAGYHEQYF
- TRBJ2-3 TRBV19 - TGTGCCAGTAGTCCCTTCGCCGGGGCCTCGATGGGCACAGATACGCAGTATTTT CASSPFAGASMGTDTQYF
TRBD2 TRBJ2-3 TRBV7-9 - TGTGCCAGCAGCCTCCAGACTAGCGGGAGGACAGATACGCAGTATTTT CASSLQTSGRTDTQYF
- TRBJ1-5 TRBV27 - TGTGCCAGCAGTTTCGGTCAGACTAATCAGCCCCAGCATTTT CASSFGQTNQPQHF
- TRBJ2-7 TRBV6-5 - TGTGCCAGCAGTTACTCGATCAATGCGTACGAGCAGTACTTC CASSYSINAYEQYF
- TRBJ2-7 TRBV27 few TGTGCCAGCAGTTTAAAACAGGGCTACGAGCAGTACTTC CASSLKQGYEQYF
- TRBJ1-4 TRBV7-2 - TGTGCCAGCAGCTTAGGGGTTCTTCCTGGTAATGAAAAACTGTTTTTT CASSLGVLPGNEKLFF
- TRBJ1-3 TRBV4-1 once TGCGCCAGCAGCCAATGGGGCCAAAGGATTAGCTCTGGAAACACCATATATTTT CASSQWGQRISSGNTIYF
- TRBJ2-1 TRBV6-1 - TGTGCCAGCTCCGACCGGCCGGAGCCCTACAATGAGCAGTTCTTC CASSDRPEPYNEQFF
- TRBJ2-7 TRBV11-2 - TGTGCCAGCAGCCCTGCCGGGCCCGTAGATGAGCAGTACTTC CASSPAGPVDEQYF
- TRBJ1-4 TRBV11-1 once TGTGCCAGCAGCCCCGTGGAGGGCGCTAATGAAAAACTGTTTTTT CASSPVEGANEKLFF
- TRBJ1-2 TRBV6-5 - TGTGCCAGCAGTTACGGTACCAGCTATGGCTACACCTTC CASSYGTSYGYTF
- TRBJ1-5 TRBV6-1 - TGTGCCAGCAGTGATTCGGAAAATCAGCCCCAGCATTTT CASSDSENQPQHF
TRBD1 TRBJ1-1 TRBV4-3 - TGCGCCAGCAGCCCCGGGACAGGCCAGGGAACTGAAGCTTTCTTT CASSPGTGQGTEAFF
- TRBJ1-1 TRBV5-6 - TGTGCCAGCAGCTTGATGGCTGAAGCTTTCTTT CASSLMAEAFF
- TRBJ2-3 TRBV5-6 - TGTGCCAGCAGCTTGGGGGCGACTAACACAGATACGCAGTATTTT CASSLGATNTDTQYF
- TRBJ1-6 TRBV4-1 - TGCGCCAGCAGCCAAGGCAGGAGCTCCTATAATTCACCCCTCCACTTT CASSQGRSSYNSPLHF
- TRBJ2-7 TRBV5-4 - TGTGCCAGCAGCTTGGCCTCGGGTGGGGAGCAGTACTTC CASSLASGGEQYF
- TRBJ2-2 TRBV10-3 - TGTGCCATCAGTGATAGCAGGGCCACCGGGGAGCTGTTTTTT CAISDSRATGELFF
TRBD1 TRBJ2-1 TRBV5-1 - TGCGCCAGCAGCTCACTACAGGGGGCAACCTACAATGAGCAGTTCTTC CASSSLQGATYNEQFF
- TRBJ1-6 TRBV11-1 - TGTGCCAGCAGCTTGGCCACAGGCTTTAATTCACCCCTCCACTTT CASSLATGFNSPLHF
- TRBJ1-3 TRBV7-3 - TGTGCCAGCAGCTTAACGGGGTCGGGCGCTGGAAACACCATATATTTT CASSLTGSGAGNTIYF
TRBD2 TRBJ2-3 TRBV9 - TGTGCCAGCACCACAACTAGCGCCGACACAGATACGCAGTATTTT CASTTTSADTDTQYF
- TRBJ1-1 TRBV6-4 once TGTGCCAGCAGTGACGGGCGAAACACTGAAGCTTTCTTT CASSDGRNTEAFF
- TRBJ2-2 TRBV9 - TGTGCCAGCAGCGTGGGGGACACCGGGGAGCTGTTTTTT CASSVGDTGELFF
- TRBJ1-5 TRBV6-1 - TGTGCCAGCAGTGAAGGTACGGGTTGGAATCAGCCCCAGCATTTT CASSEGTGWNQPQHF
- TRBJ2-7 TRBV4-1 - TGCGCCAGCAGCCAGGGACACCCTTCTGGGTACGAGCAGTACTTC CASSQGHPSGYEQYF
- TRBJ2-7 TRBV19 - TGTGCCAGTAGTTTCAGGGACCTGACTTACGAGCAGTACTTC CASSFRDLTYEQYF
- TRBJ2-7 TRBV7-8 - TGTGCCAGCAGCTTACCGGACACCTCCTACGAGCAGTACTTC CASSLPDTSYEQYF
- TRBJ1-3 TRBV7-8 - TGTGCCAGCCAACCTTTAAGCTCTGGAAACACCATATATTTT CASQPLSSGNTIYF
- TRBJ1-5 TRBV19 - TGTGCCAGTAGTATTGGACACAATCAGCCCCAGCATTTT CASSIGHNQPQHF
- TRBJ1-1 TRBV12-5 - TGTGCTAGTGGTTTCATGACAGGAGGGGTCACTGAAGCTTTCTTT CASGFMTGGVTEAFF
- TRBJ1-1 TRBV7-9 - TGTGCCAGCAGCCTTTTTGACAGCATGAACACTGAAGCTTTCTTT CASSLFDSMNTEAFF
- TRBJ2-7 TRBV7-9 few TGTGCCAGCAGCTTAGGGGGGAATTACGAGCAGTACTTC CASSLGGNYEQYF
- TRBJ1-1 TRBV18 - TGTGCCAGCTCACGCAATAAACTGAACACTGAAGCTTTCTTT CASSRNKLNTEAFF
- TRBJ1-2 TRBV5-1 - TGCGCCAGCAGCTTGGAGCAGAACTATGGCTACACCTTC CASSLEQNYGYTF
- TRBJ2-7 TRBV4-1 - TGCGCCAGCAGCCAAGAAGGCCACTCTTACTACGAGCAGTACTTC CASSQEGHSYYEQYF
- TRBJ2-7 TRBV28 - TGTGCCAGCAGTCCCCGGACACCTTTCTACGAGCAGTACTTC CASSPRTPFYEQYF